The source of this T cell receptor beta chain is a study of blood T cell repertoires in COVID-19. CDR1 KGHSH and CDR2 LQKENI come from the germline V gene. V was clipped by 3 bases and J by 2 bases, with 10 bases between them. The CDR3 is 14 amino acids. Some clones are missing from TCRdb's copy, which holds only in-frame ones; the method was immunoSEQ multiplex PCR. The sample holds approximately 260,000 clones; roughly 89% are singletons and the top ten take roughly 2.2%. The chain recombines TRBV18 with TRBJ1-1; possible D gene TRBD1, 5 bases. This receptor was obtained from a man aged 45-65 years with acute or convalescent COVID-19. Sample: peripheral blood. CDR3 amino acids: CASSPRVLNTEAFF. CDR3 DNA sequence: TGTGCCAGCTCACCCAGGGTACTAAACACTGAAGCTTTCTTT.